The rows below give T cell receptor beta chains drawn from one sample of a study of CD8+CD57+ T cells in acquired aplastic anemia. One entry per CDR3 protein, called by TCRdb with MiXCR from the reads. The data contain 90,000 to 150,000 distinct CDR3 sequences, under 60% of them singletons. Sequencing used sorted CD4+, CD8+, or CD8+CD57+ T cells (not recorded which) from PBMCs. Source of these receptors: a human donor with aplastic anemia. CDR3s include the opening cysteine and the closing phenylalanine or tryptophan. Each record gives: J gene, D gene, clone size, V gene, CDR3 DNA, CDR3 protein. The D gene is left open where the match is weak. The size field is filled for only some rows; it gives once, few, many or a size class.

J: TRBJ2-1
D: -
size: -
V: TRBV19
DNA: TGTGCCAGTAGTACCTCGGACAGACCCTACAATGAGCAGTTCTTC
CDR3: CASSTSDRPYNEQFF

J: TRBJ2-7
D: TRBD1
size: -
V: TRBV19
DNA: TGTGCCAGTAGTAAGGGACAGGGGGCTAACTACGAGCAGTACTTC
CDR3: CASSKGQGANYEQYF

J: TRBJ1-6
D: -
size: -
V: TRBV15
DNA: TGTGCCACCAGCCGAGGGGGATATGGGAGTTCACCCCTCCACTTT
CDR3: CATSRGGYGSSPLHF

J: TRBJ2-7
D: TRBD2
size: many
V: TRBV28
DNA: TGTGCCAGCAGCCCCCGGCAGCGGGAGATCGACGAGCAGTACTTC
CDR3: CASSPRQREIDEQYF

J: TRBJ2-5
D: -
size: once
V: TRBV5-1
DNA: TGCGCCAGCAGCTTGGCGATGGAGACCCAGTACTTC
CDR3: CASSLAMETQYF

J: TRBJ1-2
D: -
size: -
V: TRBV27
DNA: TGTGCCAGCAGTCTGTCTCACGGACGGAACTATGGCTACACCTTC
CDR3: CASSLSHGRNYGYTF

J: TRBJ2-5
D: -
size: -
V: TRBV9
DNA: TGTGCCAGCAGCGTAGGAACAGAGACCCAGTACTTC
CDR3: CASSVGTETQYF

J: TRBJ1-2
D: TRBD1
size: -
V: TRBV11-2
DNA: TGTGCCAGCAGCCCCGGGACAGGGGAATTGGGCGGCTACACCTTC
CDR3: CASSPGTGELGGYTF

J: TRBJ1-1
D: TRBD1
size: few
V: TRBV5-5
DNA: TGTGCCAGCAGCTTGGGGTTCGGGACAGTCGAAAAAAGTAACACTGAAGCTTTCTTT
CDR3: CASSLGFGTVEKSNTEAFF

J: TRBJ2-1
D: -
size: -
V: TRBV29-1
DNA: TGCAGCTTAACCGGGGACCCCTACAATGAGCAGTTCTTC
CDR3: CSLTGDPYNEQFF

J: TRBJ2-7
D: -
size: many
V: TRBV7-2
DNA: TGTGCCAGCAGTAAGCGGGACAGGAGCTACGAGCAGTACTTC
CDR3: CASSKRDRSYEQYF

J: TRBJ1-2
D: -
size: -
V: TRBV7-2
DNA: TGTGCCAGCAGCTTCACGGGGTGGGGCTACACCTTC
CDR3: CASSFTGWGYTF

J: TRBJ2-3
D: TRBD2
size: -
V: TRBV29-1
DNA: TGCAGCGTTGGACTAGCGGGGCCCAGTACGCAGTATTTT
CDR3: CSVGLAGPSTQYF

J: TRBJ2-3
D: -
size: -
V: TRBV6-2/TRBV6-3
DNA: TGTGCCAGCAGTTACGCATTTATGACCGGCACAGATACGCAGTATTTT
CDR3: CASSYAFMTGTDTQYF